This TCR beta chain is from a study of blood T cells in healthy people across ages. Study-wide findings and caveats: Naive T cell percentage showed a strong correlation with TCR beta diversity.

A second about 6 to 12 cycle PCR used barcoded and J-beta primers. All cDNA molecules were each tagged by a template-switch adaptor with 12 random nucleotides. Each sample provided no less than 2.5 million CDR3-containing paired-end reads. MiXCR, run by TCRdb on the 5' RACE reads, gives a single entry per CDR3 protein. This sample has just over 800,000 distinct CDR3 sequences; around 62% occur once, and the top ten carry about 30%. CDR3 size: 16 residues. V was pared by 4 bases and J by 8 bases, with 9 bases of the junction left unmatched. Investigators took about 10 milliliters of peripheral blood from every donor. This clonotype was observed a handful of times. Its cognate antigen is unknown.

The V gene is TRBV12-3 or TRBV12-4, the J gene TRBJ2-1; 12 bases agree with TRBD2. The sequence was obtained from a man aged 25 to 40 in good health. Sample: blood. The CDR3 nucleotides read TGTGCCAGCAGTTCCAGGACTAGCGGGGTTGGCGATGAGCAGTTCTTC. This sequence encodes CASSSRTSGVGDEQFF.